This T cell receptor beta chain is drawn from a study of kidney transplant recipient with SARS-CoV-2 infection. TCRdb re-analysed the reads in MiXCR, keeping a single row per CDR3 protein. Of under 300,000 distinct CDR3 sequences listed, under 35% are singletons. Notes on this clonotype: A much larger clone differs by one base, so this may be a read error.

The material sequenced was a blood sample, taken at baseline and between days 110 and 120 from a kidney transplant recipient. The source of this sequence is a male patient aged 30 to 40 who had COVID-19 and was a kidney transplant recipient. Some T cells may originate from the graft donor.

CDR3 in amino acids: CASSYPGDGAYTF. CDR3 nucleotides: TGTGCCAGCAGCTACCCAGGGGACGGTGCCTACACCTTC. The V call is TRBV7-8, the J call TRBJ1-2; the D gene is possibly TRBD1 (6 bases). The CDR3 is 13 residues long. Germline loops: CDR1 SGHVS, CDR2 FQNEAQ. V was trimmed by 4 bases and J by 10 bases, leaving 16 bases between them.